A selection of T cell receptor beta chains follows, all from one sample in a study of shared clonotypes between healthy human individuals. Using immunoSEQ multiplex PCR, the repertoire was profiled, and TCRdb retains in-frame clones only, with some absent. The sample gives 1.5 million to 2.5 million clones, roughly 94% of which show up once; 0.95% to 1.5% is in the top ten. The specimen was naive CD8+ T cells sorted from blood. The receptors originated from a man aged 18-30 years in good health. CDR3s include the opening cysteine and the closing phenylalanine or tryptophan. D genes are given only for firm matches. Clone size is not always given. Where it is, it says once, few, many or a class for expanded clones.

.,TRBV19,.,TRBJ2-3,CASSLWITDTQYF,TGTGCCAGTAGTCTCTGGATCACAGATACGCAGTATTTT
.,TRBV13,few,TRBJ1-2,CASSSQSYGYTF,TGTGCCAGCAGCAGTCAATCCTATGGCTACACCTTC
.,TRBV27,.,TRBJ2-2,CASSLGGTHTGELFF,TGTGCCAGCAGTTTAGGGGGGACCCACACCGGGGAGCTGTTTTTT
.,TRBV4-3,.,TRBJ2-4,CASSQDPRGLDIQYF,TGCGCCAGCAGCCAAGACCCCCGGGGGTTGGACATTCAGTACTTC
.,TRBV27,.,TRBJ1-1,CASTPRPLGGEAFF,TGTGCCAGCACCCCTAGGCCTCTGGGGGGTGAAGCTTTCTTT
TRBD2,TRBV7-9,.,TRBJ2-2,CASSWTSGNTGELFF,TGTGCCAGCAGCTGGACTAGCGGGAACACCGGGGAGCTGTTTTTT
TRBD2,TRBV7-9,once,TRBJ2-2,CASSPPSGGAGELFF,TGTGCCAGCTCCCCCCCTAGCGGGGGGGCCGGGGAGCTGTTTTTT
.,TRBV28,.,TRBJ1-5,CASSLPGRSNQPQHF,TGTGCCAGCAGTTTACCAGGTAGAAGCAATCAGCCCCAGCATTTT
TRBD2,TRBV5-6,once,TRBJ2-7,CASSPSGSYEQYF,TGTGCCAGCAGCCCGAGCGGGAGCTACGAGCAGTACTTC
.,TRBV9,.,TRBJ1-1,CASSVGLATEAFF,TGTGCCAGCAGCGTAGGCCTTGCCACTGAAGCTTTCTTT
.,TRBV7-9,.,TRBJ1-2,CASSAANYGYTF,TGTGCCAGCAGCGCGGCTAACTATGGCTACACCTTC
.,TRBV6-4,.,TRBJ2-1,CASSDGGPEQFF,TGTGCCAGCAGTGACGGAGGGCCTGAGCAGTTCTTC
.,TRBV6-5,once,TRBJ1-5,CASSYVGYNQPQHF,TGTGCCAGCAGTTACGTGGGGTACAATCAGCCCCAGCATTTT
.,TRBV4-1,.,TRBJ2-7,CASSRVMGDSYEQYF,TGCGCCAGCAGCCGGGTGATGGGGGATTCCTACGAGCAGTACTTC
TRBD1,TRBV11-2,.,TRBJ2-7,CASSQIDRGSYEQYF,TGTGCCAGCAGCCAAATAGACAGGGGCTCCTACGAGCAGTACTTC
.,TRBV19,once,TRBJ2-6,CASSIEGPDYSGANVLTF,TGTGCCAGTAGTATAGAGGGGCCGGACTATTCTGGGGCCAACGTCCTGACTTTC
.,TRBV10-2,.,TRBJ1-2,CASSGLTDYGYTF,TGCGCCAGCAGTGGGCTAACGGACTATGGCTACACCTTC
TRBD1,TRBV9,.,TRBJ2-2,CASSVGDRGLNTGELFF,TGTGCCAGCAGCGTAGGAGACAGGGGCCTGAACACCGGGGAGCTGTTTTTT
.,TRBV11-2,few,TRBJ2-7,CASSYEIGVHEQYF,TGTGCCAGCAGCTATGAAATAGGGGTCCACGAGCAGTACTTC
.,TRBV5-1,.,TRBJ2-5,CASSWEQGRGQETQYF,TGCGCCAGCAGCTGGGAACAGGGGAGGGGTCAAGAGACCCAGTACTTC
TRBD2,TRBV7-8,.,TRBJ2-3,CASRNPGLGSTDTQYF,TGTGCCAGCAGGAACCCGGGACTAGGGAGCACAGATACGCAGTATTTT
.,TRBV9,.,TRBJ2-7,CASSVETGYEQYF,TGTGCCAGCAGCGTAGAGACAGGCTACGAGCAGTACTTC
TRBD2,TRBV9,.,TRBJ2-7,CASSAGGTSGIYEQYF,TGTGCCAGCAGCGCGGGGGGAACTAGCGGGATTTACGAGCAGTACTTC
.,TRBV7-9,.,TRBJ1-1,CASSLAGAETEAFF,TGTGCCAGCAGCTTAGCAGGGGCTGAGACTGAAGCTTTCTTT
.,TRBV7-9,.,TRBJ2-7,CASSHTGSSYEQYF,TGTGCCAGCAGCCACACAGGGAGCAGCTACGAGCAGTACTTC
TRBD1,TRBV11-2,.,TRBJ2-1,CASSLAPGQGSNEQFF,TGTGCCAGCAGCTTAGCCCCGGGACAGGGATCAAATGAGCAGTTCTTC
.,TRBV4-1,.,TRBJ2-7,CASSPRQRAYEQYF,TGCGCCAGCAGCCCCCGACAGAGAGCCTACGAGCAGTACTTC
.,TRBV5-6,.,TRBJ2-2,CASSSGLNTGELFF,TGTGCCAGCAGCTCCGGACTCAACACCGGGGAGCTGTTTTTT
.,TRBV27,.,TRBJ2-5,CASSRAWGLAETQYF,TGTGCCAGCAGTCGGGCGTGGGGACTGGCAGAGACCCAGTACTTC
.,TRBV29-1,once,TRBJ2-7,CSVVAPTGLGEQYF,TGCAGCGTTGTCGCGCCTACTGGACTGGGCGAGCAGTACTTC
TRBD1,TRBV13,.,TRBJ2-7,CASSLRDRGQDEQYF,TGTGCCAGCAGCTTGCGGGACAGGGGGCAAGACGAGCAGTACTTC
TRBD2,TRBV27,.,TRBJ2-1,CASSEGTSGYNEQFF,TGTGCCAGCAGTGAAGGGACTAGCGGATACAATGAGCAGTTCTTC
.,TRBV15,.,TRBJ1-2,CATSRGSTGEGGYTF,TGTGCCACCAGCAGAGGCAGTACGGGGGAGGGAGGCTACACCTTC
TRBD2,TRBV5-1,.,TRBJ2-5,CASSDGLVGLEETQYF,TGCGCCAGCAGCGACGGACTAGTCGGTTTAGAGGAGACCCAGTACTTC
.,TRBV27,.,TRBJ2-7,CASSLRVGYEQYF,TGTGCCAGCAGTTTAAGGGTCGGCTACGAGCAGTACTTC
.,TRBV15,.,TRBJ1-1,CATTDRANTEAFF,TGTGCCACCACTGACCGGGCGAACACTGAAGCTTTCTTT
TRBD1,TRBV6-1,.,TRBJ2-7,CASSVPGQGTYEQYF,TGTGCCAGCAGCGTACCGGGACAGGGGACCTACGAGCAGTACTTC
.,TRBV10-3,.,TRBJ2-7,CAISEDSGTGYEQYF,TGTGCCATCAGTGAAGATTCGGGAACAGGCTACGAGCAGTACTTC
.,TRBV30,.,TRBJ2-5,CAWSIPDRQETQYF,TGTGCCTGGAGTATCCCCGACAGACAAGAGACCCAGTACTTC
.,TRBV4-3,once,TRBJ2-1,CASSQDGAGYNEQFF,TGCGCCAGCAGCCAAGATGGGGCTGGCTACAATGAGCAGTTCTTC
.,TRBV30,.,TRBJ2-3,CAWSPTVSTDTQYF,TGTGCCTGGAGTCCGACAGTTAGCACAGATACGCAGTATTTT
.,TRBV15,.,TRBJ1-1,CATSAGGDDTEAFF,TGTGCCACCAGTGCAGGAGGGGACGACACTGAAGCTTTCTTT
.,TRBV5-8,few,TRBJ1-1,CASSLEENTEAFF,TGTGCCAGCAGCTTGGAGGAGAACACTGAAGCTTTCTTT
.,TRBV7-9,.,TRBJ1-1,CASSPLGISNTEAFF,TGTGCCAGCAGCCCTCTTGGGATTTCGAACACTGAAGCTTTCTTT
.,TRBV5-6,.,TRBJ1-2,CASSFSSNYGYTF,TGTGCCAGCAGCTTTTCCTCTAACTATGGCTACACCTTC
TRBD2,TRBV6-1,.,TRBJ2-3,CAIAGTSLLLEYF,TGTGCCATAGCCGGGACTAGTCTCCTCCTTGAGTATTTT
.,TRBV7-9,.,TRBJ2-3,CASSTTMDTQYF,TGTGCCAGCAGCACAACTATGGATACGCAGTATTTT
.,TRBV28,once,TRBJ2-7,CASSLALGGYEQYF,TGTGCCAGCAGTCTGGCCTTGGGGGGCTACGAGCAGTACTTC
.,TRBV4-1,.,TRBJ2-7,CASSQGGGSWDYEQYF,TGCGCCAGCAGCCAAGGGGGGGGCAGTTGGGACTACGAGCAGTACTTC
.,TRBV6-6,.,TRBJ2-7,CASSSGLEGEQYF,TGTGCCAGCAGCTCAGGCCTGGAGGGCGAGCAGTACTTC
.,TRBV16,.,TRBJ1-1,CASTQGGGGTEAFF,TGTGCCAGCACCCAAGGGGGTGGGGGCACTGAAGCTTTCTTT
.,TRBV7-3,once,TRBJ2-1,CASSFLGAYNEQFF,TGTGCCAGCAGCTTCCTAGGGGCCTACAATGAGCAGTTCTTC
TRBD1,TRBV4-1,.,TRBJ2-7,CASSQQTGWSYEQYF,TGCGCCAGCAGCCAACAGACAGGGTGGTCCTACGAGCAGTACTTC
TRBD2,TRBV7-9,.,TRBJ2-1,CASSGGLAGGLNEQFF,TGTGCCAGCAGCGGGGGACTAGCGGGAGGTTTAAATGAGCAGTTCTTC
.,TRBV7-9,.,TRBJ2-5,CASILSSGQETQYF,TGTGCCAGCATTCTATCCAGCGGCCAAGAGACCCAGTACTTC